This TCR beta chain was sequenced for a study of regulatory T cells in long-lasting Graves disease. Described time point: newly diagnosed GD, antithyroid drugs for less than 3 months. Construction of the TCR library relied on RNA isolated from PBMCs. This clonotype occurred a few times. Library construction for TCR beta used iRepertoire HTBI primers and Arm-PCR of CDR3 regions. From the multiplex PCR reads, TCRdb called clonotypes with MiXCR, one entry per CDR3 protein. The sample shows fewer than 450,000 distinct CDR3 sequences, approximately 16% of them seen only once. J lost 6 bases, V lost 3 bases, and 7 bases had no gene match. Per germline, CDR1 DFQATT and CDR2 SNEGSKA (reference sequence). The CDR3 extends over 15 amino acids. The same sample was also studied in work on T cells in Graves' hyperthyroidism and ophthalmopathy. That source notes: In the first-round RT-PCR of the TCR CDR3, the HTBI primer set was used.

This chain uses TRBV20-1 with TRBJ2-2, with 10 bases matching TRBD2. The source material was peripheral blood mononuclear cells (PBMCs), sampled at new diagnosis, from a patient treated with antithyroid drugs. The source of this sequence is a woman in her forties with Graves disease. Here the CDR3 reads CSASLASGSAGELFF. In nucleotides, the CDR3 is TGCAGTGCTAGTCTCGCTAGCGGGAGTGCCGGGGAGCTGTTTTTT.